The 18 T cell receptor beta chains presented below share a single source sample, sequenced in a study of T cells in localized non-small cell lung cancer. The table came from immunoSEQ multiplex PCR; TCRdb's copy has only in-frame clones and leaves some out. The data contain roughly 2,700 clones, 27% of them singletons. The material sequenced was normal lung tissue next to the tumor, taken before any cancer treatment. These receptors were collected from a female donor older than 55 with stage I squamous cell lung carcinoma.

This clone was counted once. The rearrangement joins TRBV28 to TRBJ1-1; D might be TRBD1 (6 bases). Trimming removed 6 bases at V and 1 base at J, with 15 bases between. The CDR3 consists of 15 residues. The germline gives CDR1 MDHEN, CDR2 SYDVKM. The DNA of the CDR3 is TGTGCCAGCAGGGGGGCCGTGGGGAGGAACACTGAAGCTTTCTTT. Protein sequence: CASRGAVGRNTEAFF.

This clone was detected only a few times. The rearrangement joins TRBV19 to TRBJ1-4; no firm D call. The CDR3 covers 18 residues. V dropped 0 bases and J dropped 0 bases, with 14 bases sitting between them. Germline V gene sequence: CDR1 LNHDA, CDR2 SQIVND (reference sequence). The CDR3 region has the DNA TGTGCCAGTAGTATAGATCCTCTGCAAGCCGCAACTAATGAAAAACTGTTTTTT. It is translated as CASSIDPLQAATNEKLFF.

The gene calls are TRBV19 and TRBJ2-7; perhaps TRBD2 as D (5 bases). Trimming removed 5 bases at V and 4 bases at J, with 9 bases between. The germline V gene encodes CDR1 LNHDA and CDR2 SQIVND (reference sequence). CDR3 length equals 12 residues. Here the CDR3 DNA reads TGTGCCAGTAGTCGGACGGGGTACGAGCAGTACTTC. Its protein is CASSRTGYEQYF.

The J gene is TRBJ1-1, the V gene TRBV30, with TRBD1 matching 8 bases. CDR3 length equals 14 residues. Trimming cost V 7 bases and J 4 bases; bases outside gene matches: 11. CDR1 is GTSNPN, CDR2 SVGIG, per germline (reference sequence). In DNA, the CDR3 is TGTGCCTCATCTCGGCAGGGGGCGGTCACTGAAGCTTTCTTT. Amino acid sequence: CASSRQGAVTEAFF. Full variable domain (rest looked up from reference TRBV30 and TRBJ1-1): SQTIHQWPATLVQPVGSPLSLECTVEGTSNPNLYWYRQAAGRGLQLLFYSVGIGQISSEVPQNLSASRPQDRQFILSSKKLLLSDSGFYLCASSRQGAVTEAFFGQGTRLTVV.

J is TRBJ1-5 and V is TRBV19; D is possibly TRBD1 (6 bases). V lost 1 base, J lost 7 bases, and 14 bases lay in between. Per germline, CDR1 LNHDA and CDR2 SQIVND (reference sequence). The CDR3 length is 15 residues. The chain's CDR3 is CASSIVSGGRQPQHF. CDR3 DNA: TGTGCCAGTAGTATAGTATCGGGGGGCAGGCAGCCCCAGCATTTT.

The CDR3 loop reads CASSLTTRHDEQFF. The CDR3 DNA reads TGCGCCAGCAGCTTGACCACACGGCACGATGAGCAGTTCTTC. The chain uses TRBV5-1 and TRBJ2-1; D remains unclear. CDR1 is SGHRS, CDR2 YFSETQ, per germline. The CDR3 extends over 14 amino acids. V lost 1 base and J lost 8, with 13 bases in between.

This clone has only a few counts. The CDR3 DNA reads TGTGCCAGCACCCCGGGGAGGGGTTTCTCCTACGAGCAGTACTTC. This encodes CASTPGRGFSYEQYF. J is TRBJ2-7 and V is TRBV11-3, with 7 positions matching TRBD2. The V gene end was trimmed by 7 bases and the J gene end by 0 bases; junction bases not matched to a gene: 9. The CDR3 has 15 residues. Germline assignment: CDR1 SGHNT and CDR2 YENEEA.

V is TRBV19 and J is TRBJ2-7, with TRBD2 identical over 8 bases. Germline lookup yields CDR1 LNHDA and CDR2 SQIVND (reference sequence). The CDR3 has 14 amino acids. Unmatched junction bases numbered 15, after V lost 10 bases and J lost 7 bases. CDR3: CAIISGTRAREQYF. DNA for the CDR3: TGTGCCATTATTAGCGGGACCAGGGCCAGGGAGCAGTACTTC. Full variable domain (outside the CDR3, taken from reference TRBV19 and TRBJ2-7): DGGITQSPKYLFRKEGQNVTLSCEQNLNHDAMYWYRQDPGQGLRLIYYSQIVNDFQKGDIAEGYSVSREKKESFPLTVTSAQKNPTAFYLCAIISGTRAREQYFGPGTRLTVT.

This rearrangement joins TRBV30 to TRBJ2-6; 8 bases line up with TRBD1. With 5 bases clipped from V and 2 bases from J, the junction kept 2 bases outside the gene matches. The length of the CDR3 is 14 residues. CDR1 and CDR2 from the germline V gene are GTSNPN and SVGIG (reference sequence). The CDR3 DNA reads TGTGCCTGGGGACAGGGTACTGGGGCCAACGTCCTGACTTTC. Its translation: CAWGQGTGANVLTF.

The rearrangement joins TRBV19 to TRBJ2-2; 12 bases align to TRBD2. Trimming removed 1 base from V and 0 bases from J; junction bases left unmatched: 3. Germline assignment: CDR1 LNHDA and CDR2 SQIVND (reference sequence). There are 18 residues in the CDR3. The CDR3 sequence is CASSIGSSGRANTGELFF. The CDR3 DNA follows: TGTGCCAGTAGTATAGGTTCTAGCGGGAGGGCGAACACCGGGGAGCTGTTTTTT. Full variable domain (rest looked up from reference TRBV19 and TRBJ2-2): DGGITQSPKYLFRKEGQNVTLSCEQNLNHDAMYWYRQDPGQGLRLIYYSQIVNDFQKGDIAEGYSVSREKKESFPLTVTSAQKNPTAFYLCASSIGSSGRANTGELFFGEGSRLTVL.

This clone was observed once. This chain connects TRBV28 to TRBJ2-7, with 9 positions matching TRBD2. Germline trimming cut 7 bases from V and 6 bases from J; bases unmatched to any gene: 10. The CDR3 totals 14 residues. CDR1 is MDHEN, CDR2 SYDVKM, per germline. This CDR3 reads CASTPVAGAREQYF. For the CDR3, the DNA is TGTGCCAGCACCCCCGTAGCGGGAGCACGCGAGCAGTACTTC.

This clone ranks as medium-sized (0.01 to 0.1%). This rearrangement joins TRBV11-3 to TRBJ1-2; 8 nucleotides agree with TRBD1. The CDR3 spans 14 residues. Losses at the gene ends were 5 bases for V and 6 bases for J; bases not matched to a gene: 8. Germline values: CDR1 SGHNT, CDR2 YENEEA. In DNA form, the CDR3 reads TGTGCCAGCAGCACTGGACAGGGACTAGATGGCTACACCTTC. Its protein is CASSTGQGLDGYTF. Complete variable domain (other parts from reference TRBV11-3 and TRBJ1-2): EAGVVQSPRYKIIEKKQPVAFWCNPISGHNTLYWYLQNLGQGPELLIRYENEEAVDDSQLPKDRFSAERLKGVDSTLKIQPAELGDSAVYLCASSTGQGLDGYTFGSGTRLTVV.

The CDR3: CASSIGAGRANQPQHF. The CDR3 coding sequence is TGTGCCAGTAGTATAGGGGCAGGGAGGGCCAATCAGCCCCAGCATTTT. The chain joins TRBV19 to TRBJ1-5, with a possible D match to TRBD1 (5 bases). CDR3 length equals 16 residues. The V end lost 1 base, the J end lost 3 bases, and 13 bases lay between the germline ends. From germline, CDR1 is LNHDA and CDR2 SQIVND (reference sequence).

This clone has just a few counts. This chain uses TRBV6-8 with TRBJ2-7; D gene uncertain. CDR1 is MNHGY, CDR2 SAAAGT, per germline. This CDR3 comprises 13 residues. The germline V and J ends were trimmed by 6 bases and 5 bases, with 14 bases remaining between them. The CDR3, as DNA: TGTGCCAGCAGACACATCCCCCCCAACGAGCAGTACTTC. This gives the protein CASRHIPPNEQYF.

By proportion, this clone is medium-sized. V is TRBV19 and J is TRBJ2-1, with D unresolved. Trimming took off 3 bases at V and 9 bases at J, with 12 bases between the two ends. The CDR3 is 13 amino acids. Germline CDR1 reads LNHDA; CDR2 reads SQIVND (reference sequence). The CDR3 DNA is TGTGCCAGTAGTATTGGTGCGGCAACTGAGCAGTTCTTC. Translation: CASSIGAATEQFF.

The chain has TRBV7-1 and TRBJ2-7, with 11 bases matching TRBD2. TRBV7-1 is classed as an ORF, of uncertain function. The V gene end was trimmed by 4 bases and the J gene end by 3 bases; junction bases not matched to a gene: 14. This CDR3 spans 18 amino acids. For the CDR3, the DNA is TGTGCCAGCAGCTTAACTAGCGGGAGCTTAGATCAGAACTACGAGCAGTACTTC. Protein sequence: CASSLTSGSLDQNYEQYF.

The chain links TRBV18 to TRBJ2-1; TRBD1 agrees at 7 bases. This CDR3 has 16 amino acids. V lost 3 bases to trimming and J lost 0 bases; unmatched junction nucleotides: 5. Per germline, CDR1 KGHSH and CDR2 LQKENI. CDR3 bases: TGTGCCAGCTCACCGCTCCGGGACAGCTCCTACAATGAGCAGTTCTTC. Its translation is CASSPLRDSSYNEQFF. The variable domain in full, completed from reference TRBV18 and TRBJ2-1, reads NAGVMQNPRHLVRRRGQEARLRCSPMKGHSHVYWYRQLPEEGLKFMVYLQKENIIDESGMPKERFSAEFPKEGPSILRIQQVVRGDSAAYFCASSPLRDSSYNEQFFGPGTRLTVL.

This clone was seen more than once but under ten times. The chain is built from TRBV12-5 and TRBJ1-4; D is perhaps TRBD1 (5 bases). Germline V gene data show CDR1 as LGHNT and CDR2 as FRNRAP. The CDR3 is made up of 15 amino acids. CDR3 sequence: CASTRGGAPNEKLFF. The CDR3 DNA follows: TGTGCCAGCACCCGGGGAGGGGCCCCCAACGAAAAACTGTTTTTT.